This T cell receptor (beta chain) emerged from a study of T cells in Graves' hyperthyroidism and ophthalmopathy. Study-wide points: Blood also contained most expanded thyroid clonotypes above 0.001.

V was cut by 3 bases and J by 2 bases, with 11 bases left in between. Germline CDR1 and CDR2: MGHRA and YSYEKL. The CDR3 contains 14 residues. TCR beta CDR3 region amplification was performed from RNA transcripts. A first-round RT-PCR of the TCR CDR3 used the HTBI primer set. TCRdb itself ran the multiplex PCR reads through MiXCR, one entry per CDR3 protein. This table holds 550,000 to 800,000 distinct CDR3 sequences, 17% found once. About this clonotype itself: Its matching antigen is unknown.

The rearrangement joins TRBV4-1 to TRBJ2-7, with D possibly TRBD1 on 5 matching bases. Source material: blood. This clonotype was obtained from a man in his forties or fifties with Graves' hyperthyroidism. The chain's CDR3 is CASSQKGSAYEQYF. Written as DNA, the CDR3 is TGCGCCAGCAGCCAGAAGGGGTCAGCCTACGAGCAGTACTTC.